Below, one TCR beta chain is given with its context. The antigen remains unidentified. The read terminates 3 residues ahead of where the CDR3 ends, so the germline J gene completes it. This record comes from a study of T cell clonality in common variable immunodeficiency. Study findings and constraints: The cause of increased CVID clonality remains unclear without subpopulation sequencing. Reportedly, TCR beta sequences from common variable immunodeficiency showed fewer deletions and N-nucleotide insertions.

V gave up 6 bases and J gave up 3 bases; unmatched junction bases: 6. The CDR3 runs to 14 residues. Germline CDR1 and CDR2: SNHLY and FYNNEI. Both groups were predominantly of Caucasian heritage. Replacement immunoglobulin had been given to every CVID subject for at least one year. TCRdb's copy holds only in-frame clones and misses some; the assay was immunoSEQ multiplex PCR. The sample contains some 25,000 clones, none of them singletons. Material for sequencing was peripheral blood mononuclear cells. The sequence came from a human donor with common variable immunodeficiency. This rearrangement joins TRBV2 to TRBJ2-7, with 9 bases matching TRBD1. CDR3 sequence: CASSTGTGFYEQYF. Partial CDR3 DNA: TGTGCCAGCAGCACCGGGACAGGGTTCTACGAG.